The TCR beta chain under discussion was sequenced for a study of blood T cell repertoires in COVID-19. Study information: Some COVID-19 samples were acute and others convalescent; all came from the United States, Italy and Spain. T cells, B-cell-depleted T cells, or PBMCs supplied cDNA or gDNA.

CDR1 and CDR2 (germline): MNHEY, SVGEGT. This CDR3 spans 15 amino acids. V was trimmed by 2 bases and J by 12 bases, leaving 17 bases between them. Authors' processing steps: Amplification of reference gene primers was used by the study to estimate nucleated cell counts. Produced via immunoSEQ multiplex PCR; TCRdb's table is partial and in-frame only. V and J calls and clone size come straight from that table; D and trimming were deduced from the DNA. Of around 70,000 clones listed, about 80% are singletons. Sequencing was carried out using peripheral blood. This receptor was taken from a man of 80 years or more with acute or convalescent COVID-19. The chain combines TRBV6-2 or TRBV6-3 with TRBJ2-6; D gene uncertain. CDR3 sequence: CASSYGSVTLAVLTF. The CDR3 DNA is TGTGCCAGCAGTTACGGGTCAGTCACTTTAGCCGTCCTGACTTTC.